Listed below are T cell receptor beta chains from one sample, sequenced in a study of T-cell reconstitution after alpha-beta-depleted transplantation in children. TCRdb recomputed calls from the PCR reads with MiXCR, one row per CDR3 protein. In the table there are about 460,000 distinct CDR3 sequences, about 10% of which are singletons. The sample was PBMCs, taken before TCRalphabeta/CD19-depleted stem cell transplant. The receptor source for this set is a child aged 2 to 9 with inherited bone marrow failure, due to receive a stem cell transplant. CDR3s include the opening cysteine and the closing phenylalanine or tryptophan. D genes are given only for firm matches. Not all rows give a size; the values are once, few, many and, for expanded clones, a class.

j_call	d_call	v_call	clone_size	cdr3_aa	cdr3_nt
TRBJ1-2	NA	TRBV20-1	NA	CSSRALGSGYTF	TGCAGTTCCCGCGCATTAGGTAGTGGCTACACCTTC
TRBJ2-7	NA	TRBV6-7	once	CTSCFLDSYEQYF	NA
TRBJ2-7	NA	TRBV6-2/TRBV6-3	many	CASSYEGGYYEQYF	TGTGCCAGCAGTTACGAGGGGGGATACTACGAGCAGTACTTC
TRBJ2-1	TRBD2	TRBV24-1	many	CATTTSGFYNEQFF	TGTGCCACCACGACTAGCGGGTTCTACAATGAGCAGTTCTTC
TRBJ2-3	TRBD2	TRBV30	many	CAWSKSTSGRTDTQYF	TGTGCCTGGAGTAAATCTACTAGCGGGAGAACAGATACGCAGTATTTT
TRBJ1-1	NA	TRBV6-6	many	CATQPVQHTEAFF	TGTGCCACCCAGCCCGTACAGCACACTGAAGCTTTCTTT
TRBJ2-7	TRBD2	TRBV15	many	CATSRDRGGLDEQYF	TGTGCCACCAGCAGAGATCGGGGGGGCCTCGACGAGCAGTACTTC
TRBJ2-5	NA	TRBV29-1	many	CSVAGVKETQYF	TGCAGCGTTGCAGGGGTTAAAGAGACCCAGTACTTC
TRBJ2-7	TRBD2	TRBV20-1	NA	CSARDSSGTLIYEQYF	TGCAGTGCTAGAGATTCGAGCGGGACCCTAATATACGAGCAGTACTTC
TRBJ1-5	NA	TRBV30	many	CAWSGRVDQPQHF	TGTGCCTGGAGTGGCAGGGTGGATCAGCCCCAGCATTTT
TRBJ2-5	TRBD2	TRBV28	NA	CASNTAGGEETQYF	TGTGCCAGCAACACAGCGGGAGGGGAAGAGACCCAGTACTTC
TRBJ2-3	TRBD1	TRBV6-2/TRBV6-3	many	CASSYPWTGVDTDTQYF	TGTGCCAGCAGTTACCCCTGGACAGGGGTTGACACAGATACGCAGTATTTT
TRBJ1-1	TRBD1	TRBV7-9	many	CASSRVGGDRGTEAFF	TGTGCCAGCAGCCGCGTGGGAGGGGACAGGGGCACTGAAGCTTTCTTT
TRBJ2-5	NA	TRBV15	many	CATSRGPGKETQYF	TGTGCCACCAGCAGAGGTCCAGGGAAAGAGACCCAGTACTTC
TRBJ2-2	TRBD2	TRBV2	many	CASRLAGGPGELFF	TGTGCCAGCAGACTAGCGGGAGGGCCGGGGGAGCTGTTTTTT
TRBJ2-7	TRBD2	TRBV4-1	few	CASSHTGTSAYEQYF	TGCGCCAGCAGCCATACCGGGACTAGCGCATACGAGCAGTACTTC
TRBJ1-4	TRBD1	TRBV7-9	many	CASSSRQGTNEKLFF	TGTGCCAGCAGCTCGCGACAGGGGACTAATGAAAAACTGTTTTTT
TRBJ2-2	TRBD2	TRBV5-1	many	CASSPVAGGELFF	TGCGCCAGCAGCCCCGTAGCGGGCGGGGAGCTGTTTTTT